This TCR beta chain was found in a study of cytomegalovirus exposure and HLA in healthy donors. Primers: 60 Vbeta forward and 13 Jbeta reverse. The table came from immunoSEQ multiplex PCR; TCRdb's copy has only in-frame clones and leaves some out. The sample holds more than 150,000 clones; over 70% are singletons and the top ten take about 1.5%. The junction had 7 bases not matched to a gene; V was cut back by 5 bases and J by 3 bases. The CDR3 contains 14 residues. Germline lookup yields CDR1 GTSNPN and CDR2 SVGIG (reference sequence). This TCR was recovered from a man aged 18 to 30 in good health and CMV-seronegative. Sequenced material: PBMCs. The rearrangement uses TRBV30 and TRBJ2-7; 10 bases fit TRBD2. The CDR3: CAWVAGGKNYEQYF. Written as DNA, the CDR3 is TGTGCCTGGGTAGCGGGAGGAAAGAACTACGAGCAGTACTTC. The full variable domain, in which reference TRBV30 and TRBJ2-7 provide the parts outside the CDR3, is SQTIHQWPATLVQPVGSPLSLECTVEGTSNPNLYWYRQAAGRGLQLLFYSVGIGQISSEVPQNLSASRPQDRQFILSSKKLLLSDSGFYLCAWVAGGKNYEQYFGPGTRLTVT.